Presented here are 14 T cell receptor beta chains from one specimen sequenced in a study of T cells in Graves' hyperthyroidism and ophthalmopathy. Authors of the study amplified TCR beta CDR3 regions from RNA transcripts. First-round RT-PCR targeting the TCR CDR3 was performed with the HTBI primer set. TCRdb re-analysed the multiplex PCR reads in MiXCR, keeping a single row per CDR3 protein. The sample has 310,000 or so distinct CDR3 sequences; 15% to 20% are singletons. Material: blood. All receptors come from an older woman with Graves' ophthalmopathy.

This clonotype was counted only a few times. The V and J genes are TRBV19 and TRBJ2-7, with 11 bases lining up with TRBD1. V trimming: 5 bases; J trimming: 3 bases; junction bases outside the gene matches: 12. The CDR3 covers 17 residues. In germline, CDR1 is LNHDA, CDR2 SQIVND (reference sequence). The CDR3 spells CASSFGVPGQGVYEQYF. The CDR3 bases are TGTGCCAGTAGTTTTGGGGTACCGGGACAGGGGGTCTACGAGCAGTACTTC.

This clonotype was recorded many times. V is TRBV6-1 and J is TRBJ1-5; maybe TRBD1 (6 bases). This CDR3 is 15 amino acids long. Trimming pared 6 bases from V and 2 bases from J, leaving 14 bases between. Germline V gene sequence: CDR1 MNHNS, CDR2 SASEGT. The CDR3 protein is CASSPGTMGNQPQHF. The DNA of the CDR3 is TGTGCCAGCAGCCCTGGGACAATGGGCAATCAGCCCCAGCATTTT.

This clonotype was recorded once. A read error is possible here, since a much larger clone lies one base away. This chain joins TRBV18 and TRBJ2-1, with 11 bases that match TRBD2. This CDR3 spans 15 amino acids. CDR1 is KGHSH, CDR2 LQKENI, per germline. In DNA form, the CDR3 reads TGTGCCAGCTCACGACTAGCGGGAAATTCCAATGAGCGGTTCTTC. This encodes CASSRLAGNSNERFF.

Only a few counts were recorded for this clonotype. CDR3 loop: CASSYSLLGGLGYTF. In DNA form, the CDR3 reads TGTGCCAGCAGTTACTCACTCCTAGGGGGGCTGGGCTACACCTTC. The rearrangement links TRBV6-5 to TRBJ1-2; D is perhaps TRBD1 (6 bases). Germline V gives CDR1 MNHEY, CDR2 SVGAGI. This CDR3 spans 15 amino acids. V lost 0 bases to trimming and J lost 8 bases, with 16 bases between them.

This clonotype was recorded many times. The V and J genes are TRBV6-1 and TRBJ1-6, with no clear D. V lost 2 bases and J lost 5, with 13 bases in between. Germline-derived CDR1 and CDR2 are MNHNS and SASEGT. The CDR3 loop spans 16 amino acids. This CDR3 reads CASSERRTPDNSPLHF. The CDR3 DNA reads TGTGCCAGCAGTGAACGTCGAACACCAGATAATTCACCCCTCCACTTT.

This clonotype occurred many times. This chain uses TRBV5-1 with TRBJ2-3; TRBD2 matches 8 bases. There are 15 residues in the CDR3. Germline trimming cut 2 bases from V and 3 bases from J; bases unmatched to any gene: 5. The germline V gene encodes CDR1 SGHRS and CDR2 YFSETQ. CDR3 DNA: TGCGCCAGCAGCTTCGACGCGGGGGGTACAGATACGCAGTATTTT. This codes for CASSFDAGGTDTQYF.

This clonotype was recorded a few times. The chain is built from TRBV3-1 and TRBJ2-7; 9 bases agree with TRBD2. The CDR3 totals 16 residues. J lost 4 bases, V lost 4 bases, and 11 bases had no gene match. Germline lookup yields CDR1 LGHDT and CDR2 YNNKEL (reference sequence). The CDR3 DNA reads as TGTGCCAGCAGCCCCGGGCTAGCGGGAATAGGGTACGAGCAGTACTTC. Protein sequence: CASSPGLAGIGYEQYF.

In this sample, this clonotype turned up many times. CDR3 sequence reads: CASSLWGDTGELFF. The CDR3 DNA sequence: TGTGCCAGCAGTTTATGGGGAGACACCGGGGAGCTGTTTTTT. The chain is built from TRBV28 and TRBJ2-2, with D perhaps matching TRBD2 (5 bases). Germline values: CDR1 MDHEN, CDR2 SYDVKM. This CDR3 is 14 amino acids long. V lost 0 bases and J 3 bases, leaving 5 bases between the germline ends.

The J gene is TRBJ2-2, the V gene TRBV5-6; D might be TRBD1 (5 bases). Germline V gene data show CDR1 as SGHDT and CDR2 as YYEEEE. This CDR3 spans 16 amino acids. Deletions cut 3 bases from V and 4 bases from J, with 16 bases between. The CDR3 sequence: CASSSNRRRSTGELFF. In DNA, the CDR3 is TGTGCCAGCAGCTCAAACAGGCGACGGAGCACCGGGGAGCTGTTTTTT.

This clonotype was detected a few times. This chain uses TRBV18 with TRBJ1-2; D is undetermined. The CDR3 contains 15 residues. The V end was cut by 1 base, the J end by 3 bases, with 12 bases between. Germline-derived CDR1 and CDR2 are KGHSH and LQKENI. The CDR3 loop is CASSPRPRRDYGYTF. Here the CDR3 DNA reads TGTGCCAGCTCACCACGGCCAAGGCGGGACTATGGCTACACCTTC.

This clonotype was counted many times. The CDR3 loop is CSAKAWTPDTEAFF. The DNA for the CDR3 is TGCAGTGCTAAAGCCTGGACACCAGACACTGAAGCTTTCTTT. The chain has TRBV20-1 and TRBJ1-1; tentatively, D is TRBD1 (5 bases). The CDR3 loop spans 14 amino acids. Germline V CDR1 and CDR2: DFQATT, SNEGSKA (reference sequence). V lost 4 bases and J 3 bases, leaving 15 bases between the germline ends.

This clonotype was detected ten times or more. The V and J genes are TRBV6-1 and TRBJ1-6; a possible D gene is TRBD1 (6 bases). The germline CDR1 and CDR2 sequences are MNHNS and SASEGT. V was cut by 3 bases and J by 7 bases, with 13 bases left in between. CDR3 length: 15 amino acids. The CDR3 reads CASSEEQGMNSPLHF. The CDR3 DNA reads as TGTGCCAGCAGTGAGGAACAGGGTATGAATTCACCCCTCCACTTT.

Many counts were recorded for this clonotype. V and J are TRBV7-9 and TRBJ2-7; TRBD2 matches at 13 bases. In germline, CDR1 is SEHNR, CDR2 FQNEAQ (reference sequence). This CDR3 is built from 20 residues. J gave up 5 bases and V 3 bases, and 19 bases lay outside the gene matches. The CDR3 reads CASSFTPGLAGISGPDEQYF. CDR3 nucleotide sequence: TGTGCCAGCAGCTTCACACCGGGACTAGCGGGAATTAGCGGTCCGGACGAGCAGTACTTC.

This clonotype was recorded at least ten times. J is TRBJ1-5 and V is TRBV27; D ambiguous. The ends were cut back, 2 bases at V and 2 bases at J, with 13 bases in the middle. The CDR3 loop spans 16 amino acids. The V gene's germline CDR1 is MNHEY and CDR2 SMNVEV (reference sequence). CDR3 residues: CASSLTPRLGNQPQHF. The CDR3 nucleotides read TGTGCCAGCAGTTTAACCCCCAGGCTGGGCAATCAGCCCCAGCATTTT.